The clone carrying this T cell receptor (beta chain) was counted once. Its antigen remains unidentified. This specimen belongs to a study of T cells in localized non-small cell lung cancer. The study's findings and limits: Investigators sequenced only a single tumor region, leaving heterogeneity possible. Among the tissues sampled, uninvolved adjacent lung had the highest T cell clonality, above tumor. A denser population of T cells in blood accompanied longer overall survival. In adjacent lung, a median roughly 60 of the top 100 tumor clones were found.

Measured with immunoSEQ multiplex PCR; TCRdb has only the in-frame clones, and not every one. The profile covers approximately 67,000 clones, with almost 85% appearing a single time and less than 15% taken by the ten largest. The germline V and J ends were trimmed by 0 bases and 6 bases, with 15 bases remaining between them. CDR3 length equals 15 residues. CDR1 MGHRA and CDR2 YSYEKL come from the germline V gene. This TCR derives from a female donor of 60 years or more with stage I lung adenocarcinoma. V usage is TRBV4-1 and J usage is TRBJ2-7; D possibly corresponds to TRBD2 (7 bases). This sample comprised peripheral blood, obtained before any cancer treatment. In DNA, the CDR3 is TGCGCCAGCAGCCAAGATCGGAGGGGAGGGGGCGAGCAGTACTTC. This translates into CASSQDRRGGGEQYF.